What follows is one TCR beta chain and its context. Sequencing was performed with immunoSEQ multiplex PCR; in TCRdb, only in-frame clones are kept and a portion is missing. Of 100,000 or so clones listed, 82% are singletons. Per the germline V gene, CDR1 is MNHEY and CDR2 is SVGAGI. The CDR3 contains 14 residues. V lost 2 bases to trimming and J lost 1 base, with 8 bases between them. This specimen comes from a study of T cell responses to AZD1222 COVID-19 vaccine. Study in general: Pooled samples include second doses given at about 4 or 12 weeks.

This material consisted of peripheral blood, taken on day 0 of AZD1222 vaccination. The sequence came from an adult in good health. The chain combines TRBV6-5 with TRBJ1-1; D is uncertain. CDR3 in amino acids: CASSYGSANTEAFF. CDR3 nucleotides: TGTGCCAGCAGTTACGGGTCTGCGAACACTGAAGCTTTCTTT.